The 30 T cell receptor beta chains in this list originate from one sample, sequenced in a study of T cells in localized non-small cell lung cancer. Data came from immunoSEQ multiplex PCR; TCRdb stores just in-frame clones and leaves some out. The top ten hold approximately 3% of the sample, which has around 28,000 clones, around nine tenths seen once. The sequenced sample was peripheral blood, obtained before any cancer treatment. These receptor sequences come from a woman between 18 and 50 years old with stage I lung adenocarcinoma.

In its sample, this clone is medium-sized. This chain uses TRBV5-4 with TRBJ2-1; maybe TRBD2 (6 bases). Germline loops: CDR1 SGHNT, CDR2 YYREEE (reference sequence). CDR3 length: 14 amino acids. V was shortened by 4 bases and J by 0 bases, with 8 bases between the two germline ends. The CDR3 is CASSPGVSYNEQFF. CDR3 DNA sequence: TGTGCCAGCAGCCCGGGAGTCTCCTACAATGAGCAGTTCTTC.

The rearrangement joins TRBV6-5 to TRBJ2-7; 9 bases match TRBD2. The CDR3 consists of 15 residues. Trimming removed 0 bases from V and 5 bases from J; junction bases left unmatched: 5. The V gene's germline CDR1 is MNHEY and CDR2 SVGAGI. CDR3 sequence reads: CASSYSTAGGHEQYF. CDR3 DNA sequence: TGTGCCAGCAGTTACTCGACAGCGGGAGGCCACGAGCAGTACTTC.

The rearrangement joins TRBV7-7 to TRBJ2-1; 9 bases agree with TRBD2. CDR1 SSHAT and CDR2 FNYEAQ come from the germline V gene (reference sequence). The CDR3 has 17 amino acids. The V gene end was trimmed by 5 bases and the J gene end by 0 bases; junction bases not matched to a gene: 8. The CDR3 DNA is TGTGCCAGCAGCCCCGCTCTAGCGGGGCGCTCCTACAATGAGCAGTTCTTC. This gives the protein CASSPALAGRSYNEQFF.

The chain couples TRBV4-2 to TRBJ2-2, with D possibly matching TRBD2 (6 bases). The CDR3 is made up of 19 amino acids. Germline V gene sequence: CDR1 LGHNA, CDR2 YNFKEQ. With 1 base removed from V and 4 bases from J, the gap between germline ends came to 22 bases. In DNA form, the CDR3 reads TGTGCCAGCAGCCAAGCTCCCCTGACTAGTTTCGAAACCACCGGGGAGCTGTTTTTT. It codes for CASSQAPLTSFETTGELFF.

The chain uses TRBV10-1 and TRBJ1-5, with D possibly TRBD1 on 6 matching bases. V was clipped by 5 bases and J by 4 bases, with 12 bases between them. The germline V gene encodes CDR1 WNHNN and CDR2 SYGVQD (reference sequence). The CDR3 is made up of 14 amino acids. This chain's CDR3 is CASSRGGHNQPQHF. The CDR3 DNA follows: TGCGCCAGCAGTAGGGGGGGACATAATCAGCCCCAGCATTTT.

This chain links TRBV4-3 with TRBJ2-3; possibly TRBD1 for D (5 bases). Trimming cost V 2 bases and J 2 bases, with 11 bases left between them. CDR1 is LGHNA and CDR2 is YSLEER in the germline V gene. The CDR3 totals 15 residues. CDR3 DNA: TGCGCCAGCAGCCAATTTTTTGGGGCCACAGATACGCAGTATTTT. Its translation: CASSQFFGATDTQYF.

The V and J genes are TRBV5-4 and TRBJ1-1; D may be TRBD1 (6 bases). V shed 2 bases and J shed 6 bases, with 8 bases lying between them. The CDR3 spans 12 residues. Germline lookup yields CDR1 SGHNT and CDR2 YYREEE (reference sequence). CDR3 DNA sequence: TGTGCCAGCAGCTTACAGGGCCCTGAAGCTTTCTTT. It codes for CASSLQGPEAFF.

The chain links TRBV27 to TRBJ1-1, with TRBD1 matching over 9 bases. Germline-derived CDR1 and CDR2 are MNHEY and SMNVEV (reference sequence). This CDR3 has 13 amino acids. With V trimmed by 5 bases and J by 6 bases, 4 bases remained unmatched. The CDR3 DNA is TGTGCCAGCAGTCCCACAGGGGGCGCTGAAGCTTTCTTT. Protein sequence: CASSPTGGAEAFF.

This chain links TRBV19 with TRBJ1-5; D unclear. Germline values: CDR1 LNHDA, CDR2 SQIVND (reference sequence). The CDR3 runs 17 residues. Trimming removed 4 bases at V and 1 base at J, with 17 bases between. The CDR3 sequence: CASSRRAGESSNQPQHF. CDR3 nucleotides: TGTGCCAGTAGTAGAAGGGCCGGTGAATCCAGCAATCAGCCCCAGCATTTT.

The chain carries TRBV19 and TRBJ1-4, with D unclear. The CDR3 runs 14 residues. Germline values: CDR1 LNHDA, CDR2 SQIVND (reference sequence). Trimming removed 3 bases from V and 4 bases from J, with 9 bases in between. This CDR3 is CASSMVRDNEKLFF. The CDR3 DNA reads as TGTGCCAGTAGTATGGTCCGGGATAATGAAAAACTGTTTTTT.

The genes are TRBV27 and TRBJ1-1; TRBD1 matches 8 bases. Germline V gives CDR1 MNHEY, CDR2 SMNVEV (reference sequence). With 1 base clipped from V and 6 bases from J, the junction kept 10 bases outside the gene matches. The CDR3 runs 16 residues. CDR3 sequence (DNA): TGTGCCAGCAGTTTATTTTTCGACAGGGGTTTCTCTGAAGCTTTCTTT. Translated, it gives CASSLFFDRGFSEAFF.

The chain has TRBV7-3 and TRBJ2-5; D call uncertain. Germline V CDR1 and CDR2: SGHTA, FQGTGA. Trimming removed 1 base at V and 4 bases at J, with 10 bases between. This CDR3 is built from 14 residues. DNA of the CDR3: TGTGCCAGCAGCTTAAGAGGTTTCGGAGAGACCCAGTACTTC. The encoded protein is CASSLRGFGETQYF.

CDR3 region: CATSNRGNEQFF. The CDR3 nucleotides are TGTGCCACCAGTAACAGGGGCAATGAGCAGTTCTTC. This chain uses TRBV15 with TRBJ2-1; 7 bases are a match to TRBD1. Per the germline V gene, CDR1 is LNHNV and CDR2 is YYDKDF (reference sequence). The CDR3 length is 12 residues. V was pared by 6 bases and J by 6 bases, with 2 bases of the junction left unmatched.

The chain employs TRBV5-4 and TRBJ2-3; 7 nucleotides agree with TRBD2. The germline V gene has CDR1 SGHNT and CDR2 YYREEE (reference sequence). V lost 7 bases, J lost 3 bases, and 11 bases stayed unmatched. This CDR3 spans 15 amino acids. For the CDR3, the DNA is TGTGCCAGCGGGGAGGGTGGGCGGTTAACAGATACGCAGTATTTT. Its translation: CASGEGGRLTDTQYF.

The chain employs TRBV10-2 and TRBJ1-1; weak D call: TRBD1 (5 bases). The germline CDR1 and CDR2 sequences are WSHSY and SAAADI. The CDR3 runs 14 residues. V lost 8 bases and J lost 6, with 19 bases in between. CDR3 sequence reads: CASRSPGLDAEAFF. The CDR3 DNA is TGCGCCAGCCGATCCCCGGGACTCGACGCTGAAGCTTTCTTT.

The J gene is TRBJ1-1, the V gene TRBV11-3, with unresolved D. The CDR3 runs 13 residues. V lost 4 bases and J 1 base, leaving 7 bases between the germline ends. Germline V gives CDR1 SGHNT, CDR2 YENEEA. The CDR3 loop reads CASSSVRNTEAFF. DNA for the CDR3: TGTGCCAGCAGCTCTGTAAGGAACACTGAAGCTTTCTTT.

Here the CDR3 DNA reads TGTGCCAGCAGTCTTGGACTAGTCGGCTACGAGCAGTACTTC. This sequence encodes CASSLGLVGYEQYF. V is TRBV2 and J is TRBJ2-7; 7 nucleotides agree with TRBD2. The CDR3 consists of 14 residues. Germline CDR1 reads SNHLY; CDR2 reads FYNNEI. The V and J ends lost 5 bases and 3 bases, in that order; junction bases with no gene match: 7.

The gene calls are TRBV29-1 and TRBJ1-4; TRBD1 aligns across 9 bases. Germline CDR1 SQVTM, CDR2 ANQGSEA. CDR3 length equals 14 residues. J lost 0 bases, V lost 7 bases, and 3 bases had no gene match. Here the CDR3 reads CSARQGATNEKLFF. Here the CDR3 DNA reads TGCAGCGCGAGACAGGGGGCAACTAATGAAAAACTGTTTTTT.

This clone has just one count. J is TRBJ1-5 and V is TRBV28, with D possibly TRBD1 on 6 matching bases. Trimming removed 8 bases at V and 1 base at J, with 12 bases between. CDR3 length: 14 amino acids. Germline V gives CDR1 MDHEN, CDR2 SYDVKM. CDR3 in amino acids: CASLLGGSNQPQHF. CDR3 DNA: TGTGCCAGCTTACTAGGGGGGAGCAATCAGCCCCAGCATTTT.

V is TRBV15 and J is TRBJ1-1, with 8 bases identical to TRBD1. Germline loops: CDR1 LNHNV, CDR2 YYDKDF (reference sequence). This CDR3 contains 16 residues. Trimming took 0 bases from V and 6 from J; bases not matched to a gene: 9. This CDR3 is CATSRELGTGQAEAFF. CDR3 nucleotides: TGTGCCACCAGCAGAGAGCTCGGGACAGGCCAGGCTGAAGCTTTCTTT.

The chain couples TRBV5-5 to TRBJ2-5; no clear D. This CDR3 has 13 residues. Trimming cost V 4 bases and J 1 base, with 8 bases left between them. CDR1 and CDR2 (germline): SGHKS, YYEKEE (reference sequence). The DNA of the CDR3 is TGTGCCAGCAGCAAGGAAGGCCAAGAGACCCAGTACTTC. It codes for CASSKEGQETQYF.

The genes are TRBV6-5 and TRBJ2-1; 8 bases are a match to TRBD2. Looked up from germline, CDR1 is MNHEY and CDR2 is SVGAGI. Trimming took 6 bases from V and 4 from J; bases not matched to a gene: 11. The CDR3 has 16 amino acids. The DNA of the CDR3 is TGTGCCAGCAGCTACCTGGGGCTAGCGGGTTACAATGAGCAGTTCTTC. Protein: CASSYLGLAGYNEQFF.

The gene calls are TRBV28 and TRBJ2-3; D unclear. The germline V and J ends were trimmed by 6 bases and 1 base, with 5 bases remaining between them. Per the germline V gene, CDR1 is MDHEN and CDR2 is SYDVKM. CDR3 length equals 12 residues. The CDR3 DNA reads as TGTGCCAGCAGCTTCCGCACAGATACGCAGTATTTT. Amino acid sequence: CASSFRTDTQYF.

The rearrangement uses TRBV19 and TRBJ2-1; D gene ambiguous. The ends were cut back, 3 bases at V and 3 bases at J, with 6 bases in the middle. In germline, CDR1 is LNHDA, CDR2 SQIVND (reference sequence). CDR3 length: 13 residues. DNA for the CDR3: TGTGCCAGTAGTATGGACGACTACAATGAGCAGTTCTTC. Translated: CASSMDDYNEQFF. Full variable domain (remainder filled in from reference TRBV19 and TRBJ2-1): DGGITQSPKYLFRKEGQNVTLSCEQNLNHDAMYWYRQDPGQGLRLIYYSQIVNDFQKGDIAEGYSVSREKKESFPLTVTSAQKNPTAFYLCASSMDDYNEQFFGPGTRLTVL.

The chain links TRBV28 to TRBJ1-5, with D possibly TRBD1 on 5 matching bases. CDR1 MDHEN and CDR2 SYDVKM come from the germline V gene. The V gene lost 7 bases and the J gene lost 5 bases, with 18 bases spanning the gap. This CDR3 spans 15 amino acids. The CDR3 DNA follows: TGTGCCAGCACCAGCCGGGACGGGAACGATCAGCCCCAGCATTTT. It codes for CASTSRDGNDQPQHF.

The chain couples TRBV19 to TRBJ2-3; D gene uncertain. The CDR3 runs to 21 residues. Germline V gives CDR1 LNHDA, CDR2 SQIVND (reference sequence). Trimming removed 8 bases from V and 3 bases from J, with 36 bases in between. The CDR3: CASGISSIPAGETPSTDTQYF. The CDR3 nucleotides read TGTGCCAGTGGCATAAGTAGTATTCCAGCAGGAGAGACACCTTCAACAGATACGCAGTATTTT.

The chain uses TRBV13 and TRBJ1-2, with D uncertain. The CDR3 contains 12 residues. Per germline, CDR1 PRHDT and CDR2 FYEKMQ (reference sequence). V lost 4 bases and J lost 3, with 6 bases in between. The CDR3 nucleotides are TGTGCCAGCAGCTCGGAGCACTATGGCTACACCTTC. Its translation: CASSSEHYGYTF.

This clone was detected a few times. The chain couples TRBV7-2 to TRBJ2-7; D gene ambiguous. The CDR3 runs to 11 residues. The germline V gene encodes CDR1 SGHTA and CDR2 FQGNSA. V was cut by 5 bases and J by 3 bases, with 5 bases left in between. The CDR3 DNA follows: TGTGCCAGCAGCCTCTACTACGAGCAGTACTTC. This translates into CASSLYYEQYF.

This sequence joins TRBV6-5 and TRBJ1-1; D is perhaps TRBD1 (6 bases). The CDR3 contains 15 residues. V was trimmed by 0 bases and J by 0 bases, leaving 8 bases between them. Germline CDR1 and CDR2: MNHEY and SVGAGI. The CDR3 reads CASSYSQGMNTEAFF. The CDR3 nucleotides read TGTGCCAGCAGTTACTCCCAGGGGATGAACACTGAAGCTTTCTTT.

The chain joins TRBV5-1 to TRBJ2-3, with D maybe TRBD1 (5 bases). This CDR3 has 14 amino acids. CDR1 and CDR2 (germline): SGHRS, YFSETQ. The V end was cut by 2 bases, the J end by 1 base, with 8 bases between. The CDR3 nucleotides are TGCGCCAGCAGCTTAGACAGAGGCACAGATACGCAGTATTTT. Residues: CASSLDRGTDTQYF.